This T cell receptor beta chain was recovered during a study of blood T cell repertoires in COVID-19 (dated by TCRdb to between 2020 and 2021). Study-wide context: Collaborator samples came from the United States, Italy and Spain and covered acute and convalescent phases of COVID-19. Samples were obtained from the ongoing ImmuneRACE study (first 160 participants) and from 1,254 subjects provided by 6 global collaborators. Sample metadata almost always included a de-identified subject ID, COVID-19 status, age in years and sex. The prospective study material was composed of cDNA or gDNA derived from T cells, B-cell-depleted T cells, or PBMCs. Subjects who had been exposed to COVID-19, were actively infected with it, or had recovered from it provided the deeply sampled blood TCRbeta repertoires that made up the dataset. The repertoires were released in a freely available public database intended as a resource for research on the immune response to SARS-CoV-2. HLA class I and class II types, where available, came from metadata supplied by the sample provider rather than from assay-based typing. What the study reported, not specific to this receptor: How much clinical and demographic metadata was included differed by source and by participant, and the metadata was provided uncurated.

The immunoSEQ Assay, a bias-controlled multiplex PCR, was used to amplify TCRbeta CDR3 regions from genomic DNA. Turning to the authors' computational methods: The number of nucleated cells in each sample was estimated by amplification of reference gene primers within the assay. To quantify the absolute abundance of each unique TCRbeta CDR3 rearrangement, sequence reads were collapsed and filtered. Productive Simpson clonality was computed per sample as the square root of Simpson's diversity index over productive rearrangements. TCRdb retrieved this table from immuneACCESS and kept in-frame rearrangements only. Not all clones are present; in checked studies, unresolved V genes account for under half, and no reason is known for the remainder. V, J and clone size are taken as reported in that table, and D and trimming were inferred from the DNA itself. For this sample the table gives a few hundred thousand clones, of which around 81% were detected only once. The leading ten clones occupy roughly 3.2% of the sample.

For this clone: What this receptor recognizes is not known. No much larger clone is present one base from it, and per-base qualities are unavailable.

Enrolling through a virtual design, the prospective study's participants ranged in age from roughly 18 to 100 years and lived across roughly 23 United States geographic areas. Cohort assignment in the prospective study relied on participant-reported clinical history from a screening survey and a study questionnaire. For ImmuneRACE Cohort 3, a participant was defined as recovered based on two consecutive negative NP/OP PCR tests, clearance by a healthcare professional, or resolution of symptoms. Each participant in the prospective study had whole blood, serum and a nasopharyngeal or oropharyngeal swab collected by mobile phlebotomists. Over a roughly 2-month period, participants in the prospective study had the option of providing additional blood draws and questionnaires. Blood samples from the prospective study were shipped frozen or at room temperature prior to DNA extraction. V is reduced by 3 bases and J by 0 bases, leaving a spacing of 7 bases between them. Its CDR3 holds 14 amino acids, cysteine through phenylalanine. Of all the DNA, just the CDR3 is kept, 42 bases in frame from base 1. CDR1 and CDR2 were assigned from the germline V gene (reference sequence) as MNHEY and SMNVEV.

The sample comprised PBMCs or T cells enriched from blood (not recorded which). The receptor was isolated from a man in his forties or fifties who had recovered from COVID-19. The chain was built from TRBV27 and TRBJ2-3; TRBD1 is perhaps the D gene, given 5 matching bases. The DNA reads TGTGCCAGCAGTTTGACAGTTAGCACAGATACGCAGTATTTT. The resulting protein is CASSLTVSTDTQYF.